This T cell receptor (beta chain) was identified during a study of response to subunit inactivated influenza vaccine. V trimming: 6 bases; J trimming: 4 bases; junction bases outside the gene matches: 7. Germline V gene lookup returns CDR1 SNHLY and CDR2 FYNNEI. The CDR3 loop spans 15 amino acids. Each CDR3 protein is one row after TCRdb ran MiXCR on the RT-PCR reads. The table lists about 540,000 distinct CDR3 sequences, 20% to 25% of them singletons. The same data also went into a second study, on T cells expressing NK-cell markers. That report notes: 5'RACE template switching built TCR beta cDNA with unique molecular identifiers. Sorted CD3+CD56+NKG2C+, CD3+CD56+NKG2C- and CD3+CD56-NKG2C+ T cells supplied TCR beta repertoires. In several experiments, sorting was restricted to alpha-beta TCR T cells by an anti-gamma-delta TCR antibody. About 1.0-7.5% of CD8+ T cells in more than five donors belonged to dominant NKG2C+ clonotypes. The same clonotypes also predominated in the CD3+CD56-NKG2C+ fraction of a handful of donors.

Sequenced material: CD4+ T cells sorted from PBMCs, taken 11 to 12 days after vaccination. V and J are TRBV2 and TRBJ2-1; 9 bases map to TRBD2. The sequence was collected from a man aged 50-59 years who received an inactivated influenza vaccine. CDR3 in DNA: TGTGCCAGCAGGCGGCGGGAGGGCCCTTACAATGAGCAGTTCTTC. Its protein is CASRRREGPYNEQFF.